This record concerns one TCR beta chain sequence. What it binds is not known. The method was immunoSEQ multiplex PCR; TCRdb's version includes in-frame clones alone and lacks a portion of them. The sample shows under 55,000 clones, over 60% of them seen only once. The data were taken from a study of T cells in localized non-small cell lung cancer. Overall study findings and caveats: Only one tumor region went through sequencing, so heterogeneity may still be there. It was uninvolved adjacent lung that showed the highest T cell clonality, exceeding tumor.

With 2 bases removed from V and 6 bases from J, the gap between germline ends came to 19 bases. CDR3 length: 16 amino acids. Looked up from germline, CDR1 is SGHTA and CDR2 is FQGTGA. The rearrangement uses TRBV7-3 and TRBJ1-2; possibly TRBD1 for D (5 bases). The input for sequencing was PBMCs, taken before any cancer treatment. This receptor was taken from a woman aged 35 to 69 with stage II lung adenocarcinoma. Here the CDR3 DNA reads TGTGCCAGCAGCTTATCCGGGGCCACCCGTCCCCATGGCTACACCTTC. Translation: CASSLSGATRPHGYTF.